This T cell receptor beta chain was captured in a study of OX40 agonist ivuxolimab in advanced cancers. Study-wide results and caveats: Expanded clones were, on average, more numerous among CD8+ T cells than CD4+.

Sequencing was performed with immunoSEQ multiplex PCR; in TCRdb, only in-frame clones are kept and a portion is missing. The sample comprises 75,000 to 95,000 clones, 85% of which are singletons, and roughly 3.1% rests with the top ten. For this clone: Antigen: not known.

CDR1 is SGHNT and CDR2 is YENEEA in the germline V gene. The CDR3 has 14 amino acids. The V segment lost 4 bases and the J segment 9 bases; nucleotides outside the gene matches: 10. This TCR came from an adult with an advanced solid tumor such as melanoma, head and neck, liver or kidney cancer. The sequences come from CD4+ or CD8+ T cells sorted from blood, collected in a trial of the OX40 agonist ivuxolimab. The V call is TRBV11-3, the J call TRBJ2-7; TRBD1 matches at 9 bases. The CDR3 DNA is TGTGCCAGCAGCTACGGGACAGGGTTACTGGTGCAGTACTTC. As protein: CASSYGTGLLVQYF.